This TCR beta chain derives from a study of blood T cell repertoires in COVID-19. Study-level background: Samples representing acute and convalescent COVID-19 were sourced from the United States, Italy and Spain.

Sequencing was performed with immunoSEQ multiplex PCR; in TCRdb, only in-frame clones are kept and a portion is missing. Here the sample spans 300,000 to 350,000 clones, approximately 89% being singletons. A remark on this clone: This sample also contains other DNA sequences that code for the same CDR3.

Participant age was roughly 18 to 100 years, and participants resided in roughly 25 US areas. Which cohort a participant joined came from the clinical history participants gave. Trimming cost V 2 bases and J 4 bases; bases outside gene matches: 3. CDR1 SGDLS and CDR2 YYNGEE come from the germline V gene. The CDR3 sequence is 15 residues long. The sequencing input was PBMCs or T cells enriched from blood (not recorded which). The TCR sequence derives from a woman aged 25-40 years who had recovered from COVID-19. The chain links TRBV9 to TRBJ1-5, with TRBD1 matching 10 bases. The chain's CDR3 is CASSVGTGVNQPQHF. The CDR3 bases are TGTGCCAGCAGCGTGGGGACAGGGGTAAATCAGCCCCAGCATTTT.